This TCR beta chain was sequenced in a study of shared clonotypes between healthy human individuals. Evenly divided among several immunoSEQ plates was the genomic DNA of each subset. TCRdb keeps only in-frame clones here, not all; method: immunoSEQ multiplex PCR. This sample has about 460,000 clones, with approximately 71% found just once. The CDR3 loop spans 18 amino acids. Trimming shortened V by 5 bases and J by 3 bases, and 26 bases separated the two germline ends. CDR1 and CDR2 (germline): MDHEN, SYDVKM. The V call is TRBV28, the J call TRBJ2-7; D call uncertain. Sequencing input: PBMCs. The receptor comes from a woman aged 40 to 49 in good health. Some clones in this sample may be carry-over from other donors' samples. The CDR3 DNA sequence: TGTGCCAGCAGTCCCTATTGGGGTTCTAGGGCTTTTGGCTACGAGCAGTACTTC. Protein sequence: CASSPYWGSRAFGYEQYF.